The table lists the clone carrying this T cell receptor (beta chain) with many counts. Its antigen is unidentified. RNA transcripts were the template for amplifying TCR beta CDR3 regions. HTBI primers were the set used in a first-round RT-PCR of the TCR CDR3. TCRdb reanalysed the multiplex PCR reads using MiXCR and keeps one entry per CDR3 protein. The sample shows around 200,000 distinct CDR3 sequences, around 20% of them seen only once. The CDR3 has 12 residues. V shed 3 bases and J shed 8 bases, with 8 bases lying between them. Germline CDR1 reads SGHTA; CDR2 reads FQGTGA. This entry is derived from a study of T cells in Graves' hyperthyroidism and ophthalmopathy. Study at large: Pretreatment peripheral blood was obtained at initial diagnosis.

Study-level results: The majority of expanded thyroid clonotypes above 0.001 also appeared in blood. Ophthalmopathy stood apart from stable hyperthyroidism in a 13 V-J model.

This receptor was identified in a man aged 35-49 years with Graves' hyperthyroidism. The V gene is TRBV7-3, the J gene TRBJ2-1; perhaps TRBD2 as D (5 bases). Material for sequencing was blood. The CDR3 region is CASSFIGDEQFF. The CDR3 nucleotides are TGTGCCAGCAGCTTTATCGGGGATGAGCAGTTCTTC.